Given below is one T cell receptor (beta chain) in context. Its antigen target is currently unknown. Qualities for individual bases were not recorded, and no much larger clone is one base off. TCRbeta CDR3 regions were amplified from genomic DNA by means of the immunoSEQ Assay, a bias-controlled multiplex PCR. The paper's processing steps were these. Nucleated cell counts per sample were estimated from amplification of reference gene primers within the assay. Sequence reads were collapsed and filtered to measure the absolute abundance of every unique TCRbeta CDR3 rearrangement. For each sample, productive Simpson clonality was calculated as the square root of Simpson's diversity index over productive rearrangements. In TCRdb, the immuneACCESS table is reduced to in-frame sequences with V and J assigned. These tables do not hold every clone; where another copy was compared, an unresolved V gene accounts for under half, and the others remain unexplained. V and J calls and clone size are as listed in that table; D and trimming were resolved from the DNA. Within this sample are 180,000 or so clones, with about 85% of them counted one time only. Of the sample, 9.8% is held by the ten largest clones.

Each collaborating institution followed its own protocols to collect whole blood in K2EDTA tubes. For TCRbeta analysis, collaborators shipped samples in one of three forms: frozen whole blood, isolated PBMCs, or DNA extracted from either of those sample types. The cysteine opens and the phenylalanine closes a CDR3 of 13 amino acids. The kept DNA is CDR3 alone, 39 bases in frame from the first base. CDR1 and CDR2 (SEHNR, FQNEAQ) derive from the germline V gene (reference sequence). V is shortened by 5 bases, J by 4 bases, and the region joining them spans 6 bases. The data were obtained in a study of blood T cell repertoires in COVID-19 (dated by TCRdb to 2020 to 2022). Regarding the complete study: The collaborator samples originated in the United States, Italy and Spain and spanned the acute and convalescent phases of COVID-19. The samples were drawn from the first 160 participants of the ongoing ImmuneRACE study and from over a thousand subjects provided by 6 global collaborators. Deeply sampled blood TCRbeta repertoires from subjects exposed to, actively infected with, or recovered from COVID-19 were included in the dataset. The repertoires were made available in a free public database intended to serve as a resource for research on the immune response to SARS-CoV-2. Nearly every sample came with metadata listing a de-identified subject ID, COVID-19 status, age in years and sex. Where available, HLA class I and class II types were taken from metadata supplied by the sample provider and were not determined by assay-based typing. The material from the prospective study consisted of cDNA or gDNA derived from T cells, B-cell-depleted T cells, or PBMCs. What the study reported, not specific to this receptor: How much clinical and demographic metadata was included differed by source and by participant, and the metadata was provided uncurated.

This TCR was recovered from a woman older than 75 with acute or convalescent COVID-19. Sequences were obtained from peripheral blood. The rearrangement joined TRBV7-9 to TRBJ1-6, with the D gene not confidently named. CDR3 protein: CASSRGYNSPLHF. At the DNA level, the sequence is TGTGCCAGCAGCCGGGGTTATAATTCACCCCTCCACTTT.